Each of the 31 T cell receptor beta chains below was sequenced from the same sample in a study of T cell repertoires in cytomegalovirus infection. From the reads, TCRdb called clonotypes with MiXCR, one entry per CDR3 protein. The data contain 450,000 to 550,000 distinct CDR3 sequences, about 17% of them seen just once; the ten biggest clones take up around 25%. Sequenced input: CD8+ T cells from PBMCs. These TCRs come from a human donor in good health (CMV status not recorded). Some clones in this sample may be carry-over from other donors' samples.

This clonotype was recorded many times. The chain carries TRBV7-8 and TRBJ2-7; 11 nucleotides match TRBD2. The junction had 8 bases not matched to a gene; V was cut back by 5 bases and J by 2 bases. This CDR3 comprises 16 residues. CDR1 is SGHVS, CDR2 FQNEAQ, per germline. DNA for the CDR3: TGTGCCAGCAGCAGCCCGGGACTAGCGGAAACCTACGAGCAGTACTTC. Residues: CASSSPGLAETYEQYF. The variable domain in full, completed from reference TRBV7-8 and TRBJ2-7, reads GAGVSQSPRYKVAKRGQDVALRCDPISGHVSLFWYQQALGQGPEFLTYFQNEAQLDKSGLPSDRFFAERPEGSVSTLKIQRTQQEDSAVYLCASSSPGLAETYEQYFGPGTRLTVT.

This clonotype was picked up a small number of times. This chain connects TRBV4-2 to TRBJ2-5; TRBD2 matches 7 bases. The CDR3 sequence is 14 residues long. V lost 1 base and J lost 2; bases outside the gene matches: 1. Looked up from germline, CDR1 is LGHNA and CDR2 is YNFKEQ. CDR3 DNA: TGTGCCAGCAGCCAAGGGGACTATCAAGAGACCCAGTACTTC. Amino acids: CASSQGDYQETQYF.

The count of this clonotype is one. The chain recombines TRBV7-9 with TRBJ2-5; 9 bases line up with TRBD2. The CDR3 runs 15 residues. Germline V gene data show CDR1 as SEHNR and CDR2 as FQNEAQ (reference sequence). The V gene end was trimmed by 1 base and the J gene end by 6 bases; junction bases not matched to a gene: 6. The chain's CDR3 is CASSLERGGAKTQYF. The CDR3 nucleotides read TGTGCCAGCAGCTTAGAACGCGGGGGGGCAAAGACCCAGTACTTC.

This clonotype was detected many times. In DNA form, the CDR3 reads TGTGCCAGCAGTTTAGCAGTTCTAGCGGGAGGGCCCTCATCAGATACGCAGTATTTT. The encoded protein is CASSLAVLAGGPSSDTQYF. The J gene is TRBJ2-3, the V gene TRBV12-3 or TRBV12-4; 12 nucleotides align to TRBD2. This CDR3 is 19 amino acids long. Trimming removed 0 bases from V and 4 bases from J; junction bases left unmatched: 11.

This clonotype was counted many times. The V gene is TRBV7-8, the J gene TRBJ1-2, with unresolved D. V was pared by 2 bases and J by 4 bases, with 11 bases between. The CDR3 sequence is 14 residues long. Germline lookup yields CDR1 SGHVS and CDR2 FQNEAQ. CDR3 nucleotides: TGTGCCAGCAGCTTAATAGGACCGAGCTATGGCTACACCTTC. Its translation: CASSLIGPSYGYTF.

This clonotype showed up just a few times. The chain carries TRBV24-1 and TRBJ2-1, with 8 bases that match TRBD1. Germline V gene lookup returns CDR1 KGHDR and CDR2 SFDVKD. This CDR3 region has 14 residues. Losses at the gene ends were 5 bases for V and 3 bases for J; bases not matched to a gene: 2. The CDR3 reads CATSAGGDYNEQFF. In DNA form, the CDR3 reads TGTGCCACCAGTGCAGGGGGCGACTACAATGAGCAGTTCTTC.

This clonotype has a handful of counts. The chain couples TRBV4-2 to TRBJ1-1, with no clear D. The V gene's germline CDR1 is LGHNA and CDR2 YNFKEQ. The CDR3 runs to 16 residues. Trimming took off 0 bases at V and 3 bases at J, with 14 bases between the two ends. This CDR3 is CASSQDSHPGDTEAFF. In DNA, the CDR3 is TGTGCCAGCAGCCAAGATTCACACCCCGGGGACACTGAAGCTTTCTTT.

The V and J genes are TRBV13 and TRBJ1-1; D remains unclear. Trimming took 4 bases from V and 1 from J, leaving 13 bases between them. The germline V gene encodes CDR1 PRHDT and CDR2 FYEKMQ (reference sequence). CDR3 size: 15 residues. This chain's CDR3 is CASSSSGFGNTEAFF. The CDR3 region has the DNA TGTGCCAGCAGCTCATCAGGTTTTGGGAACACTGAAGCTTTCTTT.

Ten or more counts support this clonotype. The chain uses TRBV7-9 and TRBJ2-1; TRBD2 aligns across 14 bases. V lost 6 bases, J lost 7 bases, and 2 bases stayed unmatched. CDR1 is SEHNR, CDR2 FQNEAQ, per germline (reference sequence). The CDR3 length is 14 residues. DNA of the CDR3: TGTGCCAGCAGTGGGACTAGCGGGAGAAATGAGCAGTTCTTC. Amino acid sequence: CASSGTSGRNEQFF.

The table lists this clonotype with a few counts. CDR3 coding DNA: TGTGCCAGCAGCCCAAGGCCCACGGATGGCTACACCTTC. Residues: CASSPRPTDGYTF. J is TRBJ1-2 and V is TRBV9; no firm D call. V was pared by 4 bases and J by 6 bases, with 13 bases between. The CDR3 runs 13 residues. From germline, CDR1 is SGDLS and CDR2 YYNGEE.

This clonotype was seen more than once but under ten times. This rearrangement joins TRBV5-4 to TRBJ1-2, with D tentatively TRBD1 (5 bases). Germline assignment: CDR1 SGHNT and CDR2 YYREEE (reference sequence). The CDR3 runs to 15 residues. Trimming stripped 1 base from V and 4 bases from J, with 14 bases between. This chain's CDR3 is CASSLRDSQIYGYTF. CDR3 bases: TGTGCCAGCAGCTTGAGGGACTCCCAAATCTATGGCTACACCTTC.

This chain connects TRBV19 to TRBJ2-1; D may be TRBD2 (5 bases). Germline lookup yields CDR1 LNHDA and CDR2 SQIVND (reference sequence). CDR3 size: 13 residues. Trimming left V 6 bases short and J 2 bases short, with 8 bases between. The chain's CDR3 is CASRGGPYNEQFF. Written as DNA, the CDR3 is TGTGCCAGTAGAGGCGGGCCCTACAATGAGCAGTTCTTC.

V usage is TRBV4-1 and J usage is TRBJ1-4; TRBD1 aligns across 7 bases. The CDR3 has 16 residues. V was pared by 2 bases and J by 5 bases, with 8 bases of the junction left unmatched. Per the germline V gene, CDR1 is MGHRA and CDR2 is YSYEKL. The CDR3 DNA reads TGCGCCAGCAGCCAAACTCGGACAGGCGGGAATGAAAAACTGTTTTTT. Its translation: CASSQTRTGGNEKLFF.

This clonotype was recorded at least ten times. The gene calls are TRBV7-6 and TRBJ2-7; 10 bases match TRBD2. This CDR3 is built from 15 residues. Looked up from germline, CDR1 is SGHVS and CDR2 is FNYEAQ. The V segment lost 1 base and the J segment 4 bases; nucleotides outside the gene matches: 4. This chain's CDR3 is CASSLEAGGQYEQYF. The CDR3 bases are TGTGCCAGCAGCTTAGAAGCGGGGGGGCAGTACGAGCAGTACTTC.

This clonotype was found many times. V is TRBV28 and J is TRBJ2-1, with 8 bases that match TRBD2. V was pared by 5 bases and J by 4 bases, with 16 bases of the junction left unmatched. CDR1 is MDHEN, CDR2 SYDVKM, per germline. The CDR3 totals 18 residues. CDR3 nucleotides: TGTGCCAGCAGTCGTCGGGGGGGGTGGGAGGCAACATACAATGAGCAGTTCTTC. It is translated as CASSRRGGWEATYNEQFF.

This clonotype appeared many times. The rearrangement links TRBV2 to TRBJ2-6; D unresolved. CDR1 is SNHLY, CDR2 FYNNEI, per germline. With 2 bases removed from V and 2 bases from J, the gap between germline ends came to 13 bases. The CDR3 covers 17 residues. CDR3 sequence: CASSEWLPMAGANVLTF. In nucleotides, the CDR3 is TGTGCCAGCAGTGAATGGCTTCCCATGGCTGGGGCCAACGTCCTGACTTTC. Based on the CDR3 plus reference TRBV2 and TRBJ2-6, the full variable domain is EPEVTQTPSHQVTQMGQEVILRCVPISNHLYFYWYRQILGQKVEFLVSFYNNEISEKSEIFDDQFSVERPDGSNFTLKIRSTKLEDSAMYFCASSEWLPMAGANVLTFGAGSRLTVL.

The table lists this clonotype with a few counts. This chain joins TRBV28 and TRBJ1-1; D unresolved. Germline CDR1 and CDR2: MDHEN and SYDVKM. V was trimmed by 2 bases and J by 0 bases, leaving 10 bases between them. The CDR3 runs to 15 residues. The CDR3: CASSLSELLNTEAFF. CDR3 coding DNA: TGTGCCAGCAGTTTAAGCGAGTTATTGAACACTGAAGCTTTCTTT.

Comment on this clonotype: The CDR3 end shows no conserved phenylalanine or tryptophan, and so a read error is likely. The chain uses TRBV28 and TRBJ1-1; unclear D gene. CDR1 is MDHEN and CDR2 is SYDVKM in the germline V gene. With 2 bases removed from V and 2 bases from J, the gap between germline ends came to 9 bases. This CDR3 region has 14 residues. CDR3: CASSLGVSNTEAFV. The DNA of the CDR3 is TGTGCCAGCAGTTTAGGAGTGTCCAACACTGAAGCTTTCGTT.

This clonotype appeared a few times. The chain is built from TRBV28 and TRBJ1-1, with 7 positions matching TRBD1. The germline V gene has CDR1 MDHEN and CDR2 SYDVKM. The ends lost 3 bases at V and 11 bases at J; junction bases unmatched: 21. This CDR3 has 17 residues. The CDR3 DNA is TGTGCCAGCAGTTTCCCGAACCTTGGTACAGGGGTAGGGGGGGCTTTCTTT. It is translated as CASSFPNLGTGVGGAFF.

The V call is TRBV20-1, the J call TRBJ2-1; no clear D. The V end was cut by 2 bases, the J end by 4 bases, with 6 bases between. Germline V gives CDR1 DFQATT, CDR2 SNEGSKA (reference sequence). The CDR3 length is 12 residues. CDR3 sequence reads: CSARTNYNEQFF. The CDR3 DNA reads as TGCAGTGCTAGAACTAATTACAATGAGCAGTTCTTC.

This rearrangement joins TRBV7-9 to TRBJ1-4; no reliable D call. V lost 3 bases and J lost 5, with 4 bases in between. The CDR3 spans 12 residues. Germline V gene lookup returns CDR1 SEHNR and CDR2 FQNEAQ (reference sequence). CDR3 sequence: CASSFPNEKLFF. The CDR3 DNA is TGTGCCAGCAGCTTTCCCAATGAAAAACTGTTTTTT. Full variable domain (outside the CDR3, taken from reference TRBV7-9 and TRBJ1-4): DTGVSQNPRHKITKRGQNVTFRCDPISEHNRLYWYRQTLGQGPEFLTYFQNEAQLEKSRLLSDRFSAERPKGSFSTLEIQRTEQGDSAMYLCASSFPNEKLFFGSGTQLSVL.

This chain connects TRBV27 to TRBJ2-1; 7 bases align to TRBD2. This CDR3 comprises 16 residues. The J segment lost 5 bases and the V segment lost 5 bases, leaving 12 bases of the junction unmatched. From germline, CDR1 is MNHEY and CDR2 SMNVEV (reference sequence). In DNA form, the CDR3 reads TGTGCCAGCAGTACCCTATCCGGGGGGATCAACAATGAGCAGTTCTTC. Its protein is CASSTLSGGINNEQFF.

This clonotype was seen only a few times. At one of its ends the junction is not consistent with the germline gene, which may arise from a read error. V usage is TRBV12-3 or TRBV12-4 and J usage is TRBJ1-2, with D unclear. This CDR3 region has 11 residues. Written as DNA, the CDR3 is TGTGCCAACAGTTACCCAGGAGGCTACACCTTC. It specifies CANSYPGGYTF.

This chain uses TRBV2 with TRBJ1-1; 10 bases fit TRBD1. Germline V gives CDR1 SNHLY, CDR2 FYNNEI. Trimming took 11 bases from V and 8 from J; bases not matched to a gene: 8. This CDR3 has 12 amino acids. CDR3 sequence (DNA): TGTGCCGGACAGGGGGGAAGAGGGGAAGCTTTCTTT. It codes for CAGQGGRGEAFF.

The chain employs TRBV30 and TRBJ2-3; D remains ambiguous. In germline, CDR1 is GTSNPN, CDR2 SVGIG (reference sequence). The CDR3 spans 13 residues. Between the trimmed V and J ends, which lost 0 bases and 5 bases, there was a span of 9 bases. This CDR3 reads CAWSVSSRDTQYF. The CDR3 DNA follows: TGTGCCTGGAGTGTAAGCTCGCGAGATACGCAGTATTTT.

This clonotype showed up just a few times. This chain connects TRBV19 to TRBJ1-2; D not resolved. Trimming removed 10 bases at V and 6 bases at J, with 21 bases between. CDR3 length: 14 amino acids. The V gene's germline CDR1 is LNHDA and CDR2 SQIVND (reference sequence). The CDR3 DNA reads TGTGCCACCCCCGGAGAGAATTCCTACGATGGCTACACCTTC. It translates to CATPGENSYDGYTF.

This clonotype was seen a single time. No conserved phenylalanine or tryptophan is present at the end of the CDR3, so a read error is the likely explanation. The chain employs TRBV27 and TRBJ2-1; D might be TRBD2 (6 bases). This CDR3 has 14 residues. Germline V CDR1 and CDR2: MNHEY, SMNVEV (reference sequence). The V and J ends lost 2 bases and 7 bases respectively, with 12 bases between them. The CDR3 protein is CASSLAGWGNEQFL. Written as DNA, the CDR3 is TGTGCCAGCAGTTTAGCGGGATGGGGGAATGAGCAGTTCTTA.

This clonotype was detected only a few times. CDR3 DNA sequence: TGTGCCAGCAGCGTAGCCAGGTGGGACAATGAGCAGTTCTTC. This translates into CASSVARWDNEQFF. The V gene is TRBV9, the J gene TRBJ2-1, with D unresolved. Germline V lookup: CDR1 SGDLS, CDR2 YYNGEE. Trimming took 0 bases from V and 5 from J, leaving 9 bases between them. The CDR3 totals 14 residues. Supplemented by reference TRBV9 and TRBJ2-1, the full variable domain reads DSGVTQTPKHLITATGQRVTLRCSPRSGDLSVYWYQQSLDQGLQFLIQYYNGEERAKGNILERFSAQQFPDLHSELNLSSLELGDSALYFCASSVARWDNEQFFGPGTRLTVL.

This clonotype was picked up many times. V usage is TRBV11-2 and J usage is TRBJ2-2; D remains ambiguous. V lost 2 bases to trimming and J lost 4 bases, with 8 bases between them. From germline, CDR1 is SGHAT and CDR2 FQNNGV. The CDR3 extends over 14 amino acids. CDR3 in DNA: TGTGCCAGCAGCTTAATGGTGGGCACCGGGGAGCTGTTTTTT. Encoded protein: CASSLMVGTGELFF.

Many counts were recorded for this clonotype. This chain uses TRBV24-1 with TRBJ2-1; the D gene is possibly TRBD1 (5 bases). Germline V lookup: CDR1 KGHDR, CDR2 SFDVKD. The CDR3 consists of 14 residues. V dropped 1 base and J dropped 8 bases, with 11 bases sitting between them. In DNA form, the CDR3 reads TGTGCCACCAGTGATTTATCAGGGAACGATGAGCAGTTCTTC. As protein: CATSDLSGNDEQFF.

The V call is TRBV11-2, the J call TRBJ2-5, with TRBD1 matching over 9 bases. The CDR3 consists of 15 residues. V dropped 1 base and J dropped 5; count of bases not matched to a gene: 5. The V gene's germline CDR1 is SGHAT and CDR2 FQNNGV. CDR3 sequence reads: CASSLAIDRGETQYF. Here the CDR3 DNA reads TGTGCCAGCAGCTTAGCCATTGACAGGGGGGAGACCCAGTACTTC.